This entry lists 31 T cell receptor beta chains sequenced from one sample in a study of beta chain features in type 1 diabetes. Study-wide results and limits: There was a moderate but significant shortening of TCRB CDR3s in all four CD4+ subsets of Type 1 diabetes patients.

The whole isolated RNA underwent reverse transcription, so sequencing captured expressed TCRB transcripts. Assay: immunoSEQ multiplex PCR; the TCRdb copy retains only in-frame clones and omits some. The sample has 250,000 or so clones, approximately 20% seen once; the top ten hold around 0.03%. Their antigens remain unidentified. What was sequenced was naive CD4+ T cells from blood. All receptors come from a woman aged 35 to 49 with type 1 diabetes.

The rearrangement links TRBV29-1 to TRBJ2-7, with D perhaps TRBD2 (5 bases). Trimming took 6 bases from V and 6 from J, leaving 27 bases between them. The germline gives CDR1 SQVTM, CDR2 ANQGSEA. The CDR3 length is 16 residues. In DNA form, the CDR3 reads TGCAGCGTCCTTAGGAGTGGGCGGGTGGCGACGGCCGAGCAGTACTTC. Translating it yields CSVLRSGRVATAEQYF.

This clone has only a few counts. V is TRBV29-1 and J is TRBJ2-1; 8 nucleotides agree with TRBD1. The CDR3 runs to 14 residues. J gave up 2 bases and V 5 bases, and 5 bases lay outside the gene matches. Germline lookup yields CDR1 SQVTM and CDR2 ANQGSEA. The CDR3 coding sequence is TGCAGCGTTTATCTGGACAGGGCCTACAATGAGCAGTTCTTC. This encodes CSVYLDRAYNEQFF.

This clone appeared a few times. The V call is TRBV29-1, the J call TRBJ2-3; 10 nucleotides match TRBD2. The CDR3 is 15 amino acids. V gave up 7 bases and J gave up 0 bases; unmatched junction bases: 7. Germline CDR1 and CDR2: SQVTM and ANQGSEA. As DNA, the CDR3 is TGCAGCGGAGGACTAGCGGTTACTAGCACAGATACGCAGTATTTT. Its protein is CSGGLAVTSTDTQYF.

This clone turned up a few times. The chain has TRBV29-1 and TRBJ2-1; weak D call: TRBD2 (7 bases). V dropped 0 bases and J dropped 0 bases, with 9 bases sitting between them. CDR3 size: 15 residues. In germline, CDR1 is SQVTM, CDR2 ANQGSEA. The CDR3 DNA reads as TGCAGCGTTGAAGATAGGGGGGGCTCCTACAATGAGCAGTTCTTC. Translation: CSVEDRGGSYNEQFF.

The table lists this clone with a few counts. V usage is TRBV7-2 and J usage is TRBJ2-7; D is possibly TRBD1 (5 bases). CDR1 is SGHTA, CDR2 FQGNSA, per germline. With 1 base removed from V and 6 bases from J, the gap between germline ends came to 16 bases. CDR3 size: 15 residues. CDR3 residues: CASSLEPTERGEQYF. The CDR3 coding sequence is TGTGCCAGCAGCTTAGAACCAACAGAAAGGGGCGAGCAGTACTTC. Full variable domain (outside the CDR3, taken from reference TRBV7-2 and TRBJ2-7): GAGVSQSPSNKVTEKGKDVELRCDPISGHTALYWYRQSLGQGLEFLIYFQGNSAPDKSGLPSDRFSAERTGGSVSTLTIQRTQQEDSAVYLCASSLEPTERGEQYFGPGTRLTVT.

This clone was counted a few times. This chain joins TRBV29-1 and TRBJ1-1; 8 bases are a match to TRBD1. The ends lost 4 bases at V and 12 bases at J; junction bases unmatched: 13. The CDR3 is 13 amino acids. Germline V gene sequence: CDR1 SQVTM, CDR2 ANQGSEA. CDR3 nucleotide sequence: TGCAGCGTTGTCCCAGGGGGCGTAGGAGGCTCTTTCTTT. Its protein product is CSVVPGGVGGSFF.

V usage is TRBV7-2 and J usage is TRBJ2-7; 9 bases fit TRBD1. V was clipped by 5 bases and J by 0 bases; unmatched bases: 5. Germline values: CDR1 SGHTA, CDR2 FQGNSA. The CDR3 is 15 residues long. CDR3 sequence: CASSLDRGSSYEQYF. CDR3 DNA sequence: TGTGCCAGCAGCCTGGACAGGGGCTCCTCCTACGAGCAGTACTTC.

Only a few counts were recorded for this clone. The chain couples TRBV2 to TRBJ2-7; D not certain. Germline loops: CDR1 SNHLY, CDR2 FYNNEI. The CDR3 runs to 11 residues. V dropped 10 bases and J dropped 3 bases, with 10 bases sitting between them. This CDR3 is CATKSYYEQYF. The CDR3 bases are TGTGCCACCAAGAGTTACTACGAGCAGTACTTC.

This clone appeared a few times. J is TRBJ1-4 and V is TRBV11-2; 8 positions match TRBD1. The V gene's germline CDR1 is SGHAT and CDR2 FQNNGV. The CDR3 length is 14 residues. Germline trimming cut 5 bases from V and 8 bases from J; bases unmatched to any gene: 7. The CDR3 nucleotides are TGTGCCAGCAGCATCGGACAGGGTGGGGAAAAACTGTTTTTT. It codes for CASSIGQGGEKLFF.

The genes are TRBV5-4 and TRBJ2-3; 13 bases map to TRBD2. The CDR3 runs to 14 residues. The germline V gene has CDR1 SGHNT and CDR2 YYREEE (reference sequence). V trimming: 10 bases; J trimming: 2 bases; junction bases outside the gene matches: 4. In nucleotides, the CDR3 is TGTGCCTCTGGACTAGCGGGGGACACAGATACGCAGTATTTT. Its protein product is CASGLAGDTDTQYF.

This clone occurred a few times. The chain combines TRBV5-1 with TRBJ1-1; maybe TRBD1 (6 bases). The CDR3 has 14 residues. Looked up from germline, CDR1 is SGHRS and CDR2 is YFSETQ. V lost 4 bases, J lost 1 base, and 11 bases lay in between. The CDR3 DNA is TGCGCCAGCAGCGCGAGGACAGCGAACACTGAAGCTTTCTTT. Its protein product is CASSARTANTEAFF.

The chain carries TRBV2 and TRBJ2-3; possible D gene TRBD2, 5 bases. The CDR3 totals 14 residues. V gave up 5 bases and J gave up 1 base, with 10 bases separating them. The germline gives CDR1 SNHLY, CDR2 FYNNEI. CDR3 residues: CASSINGGTDTQYF. For the CDR3, the DNA is TGTGCCAGCAGTATCAACGGGGGCACAGATACGCAGTATTTT.

This clone was recorded a few times. The gene calls are TRBV7-2 and TRBJ2-3; 8 bases match TRBD2. The CDR3 loop spans 16 amino acids. Trimming cost V 5 bases and J 0 bases; bases outside gene matches: 7. Germline lookup yields CDR1 SGHTA and CDR2 FQGNSA. CDR3: CASSPPGLGSTDTQYF. The CDR3 bases are TGTGCCAGCAGCCCACCGGGACTAGGGAGCACAGATACGCAGTATTTT.

This clone has only a few counts. The chain links TRBV18 to TRBJ1-1; 7 bases are shared with TRBD1. Germline CDR1 and CDR2: KGHSH and LQKENI. The CDR3 runs to 16 residues. Trimming took 0 bases from V and 1 from J; bases not matched to a gene: 5. The CDR3 is CASSPPSTGPNTEAFF. In DNA, the CDR3 is TGTGCCAGCTCACCACCTTCGACAGGGCCGAACACTGAAGCTTTCTTT. Variable domain in full (rest from reference TRBV18 and TRBJ1-1): NAGVMQNPRHLVRRRGQEARLRCSPMKGHSHVYWYRQLPEEGLKFMVYLQKENIIDESGMPKERFSAEFPKEGPSILRIQQVVRGDSAAYFCASSPPSTGPNTEAFFGQGTRLTVV.

The chain carries TRBV27 and TRBJ2-5; TRBD1 matches at 9 bases. V lost 5 bases, J lost 5 bases, and 12 bases stayed unmatched. The CDR3 extends over 16 amino acids. Germline lookup yields CDR1 MNHEY and CDR2 SMNVEV (reference sequence). The DNA for the CDR3 is TGTGCCAGCAGTCCCCACCGGACAGGGGCAAGGGAGACCCAGTACTTC. Encoded protein: CASSPHRTGARETQYF.

The chain couples TRBV5-1 to TRBJ2-5; TRBD1 matches at 7 bases. Germline CDR1 and CDR2: SGHRS and YFSETQ. The CDR3 loop spans 14 amino acids. V lost 4 bases and J lost 5; bases outside the gene matches: 8. In DNA, the CDR3 is TGCGCCAGCAGCGCGCAGGGGGAATGGGAGACCCAGTACTTC. Protein sequence: CASSAQGEWETQYF.

In this sample, this clone turned up a few times. The chain employs TRBV5-6 and TRBJ2-6; D unresolved. Germline V CDR1 and CDR2: SGHDT, YYEEEE. The CDR3 is 16 residues long. Trimming removed 2 bases from V and 2 bases from J, with 11 bases in between. As DNA, the CDR3 is TGTGCCAGCAGCTTCGACTCTGCCGCTGGGGCCAACGTCCTGACTTTC. Translated, it gives CASSFDSAAGANVLTF.

Note on this clone: No conserved phenylalanine or tryptophan ends this CDR3, so it is likely a read error. No DNA is shown, since the ends of the CDR3 on it are uncertain; the CDR3 is the one TCRdb lists. The chain has TRBV6-6 and TRBJ1-2; the D call of TRBD1 is as the table states it, not checked on the DNA. The CDR3 is 13 amino acids in total, end residues counted. Per germline, CDR1 MNHNY and CDR2 SVGAGI (reference sequence). CDR3 protein: CASTPTGTVSLGL.

This clone was detected only a few times. J is TRBJ2-3 and V is TRBV4-3, with a tentative D call TRBD2 (5 bases). This CDR3 is 15 amino acids long. The V end lost 4 bases, the J end lost 5 bases, and 16 bases lay between the germline ends. CDR1 and CDR2 (germline): LGHNA, YSLEER. The CDR3 loop is CASSRRTHEGDTQYF. The CDR3 DNA follows: TGCGCCAGCAGCCGCCGGACCCACGAGGGAGATACGCAGTATTTT.

This clone was counted a few times. This CDR3 is also generated by other DNA sequences in the sample. The chain is built from TRBV19 and TRBJ1-5; D remains unclear. Looked up from germline, CDR1 is LNHDA and CDR2 is SQIVND (reference sequence). The CDR3 has 13 residues. Trimming removed 3 bases at V and 4 bases at J, with 7 bases between. This CDR3 reads CASSITGNQPQHF. The DNA of the CDR3 is TGTGCCAGTAGTATCACCGGGAATCAGCCCCAGCATTTT.

The V call is TRBV28, the J call TRBJ1-2; 10 bases agree with TRBD1. The CDR3 loop spans 14 amino acids. Germline V gives CDR1 MDHEN, CDR2 SYDVKM. Trimming at V came to 4 bases and at J to 6 bases, leaving 5 bases not matched to a gene. The CDR3 here is CASSSPGTGDGYTF. CDR3 bases: TGTGCCAGCAGTTCACCCGGGACAGGGGATGGCTACACCTTC.

The sample holds a few counts of this clone. This chain uses TRBV9 with TRBJ1-6; D might be TRBD1 (6 bases). This CDR3 region has 17 residues. Germline loops: CDR1 SGDLS, CDR2 YYNGEE. V was shortened by 3 bases and J by 7 bases, with 20 bases between the two germline ends. The CDR3: CASSAAGGGAENSPLHF. The CDR3 region has the DNA TGTGCCAGCAGCGCCGCCGGCGGGGGGGCTGAGAATTCACCCCTCCACTTT.

This clone has only a few counts. The chain couples TRBV18 to TRBJ2-1, with a weak D call TRBD2 (5 bases). V shed 3 bases and J shed 8 bases, with 11 bases lying between them. CDR3 length: 13 residues. Germline CDR1 reads KGHSH; CDR2 reads LQKENI. In DNA, the CDR3 is TGTGCCAGCTCACCTCCGGCGCGGGATGAGCAGTTCTTC. Protein product: CASSPPARDEQFF.

V and J are TRBV5-1 and TRBJ2-7; 7 nucleotides agree with TRBD1. The germline gives CDR1 SGHRS, CDR2 YFSETQ. The CDR3 loop spans 15 amino acids. Trimming took 1 base from V and 0 from J; bases not matched to a gene: 4. CDR3 DNA sequence: TGCGCCAGCAGCTTGAGAAGGGACAGCTCCTACGAGCAGTACTTC. Amino acids: CASSLRRDSSYEQYF.

This chain links TRBV7-9 with TRBJ2-1; possible D gene TRBD1, 5 bases. The length of the CDR3 is 13 residues. The V gene's germline CDR1 is SEHNR and CDR2 FQNEAQ (reference sequence). The V and J ends lost 4 bases and 3 bases respectively, with 7 bases between them. CDR3 DNA sequence: TGTGCCAGCAGCTCGACAGTCTACAATGAGCAGTTCTTC. This translates into CASSSTVYNEQFF.

The rearrangement uses TRBV7-2 and TRBJ2-5; D not certain. Germline values: CDR1 SGHTA, CDR2 FQGNSA. Trimming took off 5 bases at V and 4 bases at J, with 20 bases between the two ends. This CDR3 spans 16 amino acids. The CDR3 reads CASSPAPLGVGETQYF. In DNA form, the CDR3 reads TGTGCCAGCAGCCCCGCCCCGCTAGGAGTCGGAGAGACCCAGTACTTC. Looking up the rest from reference TRBV7-2 and TRBJ2-5 gives the full variable domain: GAGVSQSPSNKVTEKGKDVELRCDPISGHTALYWYRQSLGQGLEFLIYFQGNSAPDKSGLPSDRFSAERTGGSVSTLTIQRTQQEDSAVYLCASSPAPLGVGETQYFGPGTRLLVL.

The V and J genes are TRBV7-9 and TRBJ2-5, with a possible D match to TRBD1 (5 bases). The V and J ends lost 3 bases and 2 bases respectively, with 10 bases between them. Germline assignment: CDR1 SEHNR and CDR2 FQNEAQ (reference sequence). The CDR3 sequence is 14 residues long. The CDR3 protein is CASSLGQGQETQYF. In nucleotides, the CDR3 is TGTGCCAGCAGCTTGGGGCAGGGTCAAGAGACCCAGTACTTC. Combining the CDR3 with reference TRBV7-9 and TRBJ2-5 gives the whole variable domain DTGVSQNPRHKITKRGQNVTFRCDPISEHNRLYWYRQTLGQGPEFLTYFQNEAQLEKSRLLSDRFSAERPKGSFSTLEIQRTEQGDSAMYLCASSLGQGQETQYFGPGTRLLVL.

The V and J genes are TRBV7-9 and TRBJ2-7, with D unclear. The CDR3 totals 14 residues. Germline V CDR1 and CDR2: SEHNR, FQNEAQ (reference sequence). The ends were cut back, 3 bases at V and 7 bases at J, with 16 bases in the middle. Here the CDR3 reads CASSFRSNRREQYF. The CDR3 nucleotides are TGTGCCAGCAGCTTTCGCTCCAACCGGCGGGAGCAGTACTTC.

This clone was seen a handful of times. The chain joins TRBV7-3 to TRBJ2-1, with 7 nucleotides matching TRBD2. J gave up 3 bases and V 3 bases, and 5 bases lay outside the gene matches. CDR3 length: 15 residues. The germline V gene encodes CDR1 SGHTA and CDR2 FQGTGA. The CDR3 nucleotides are TGTGCCAGCAGCTTTCGCGGGAGCAGCTACAATGAGCAGTTCTTC. Amino acids: CASSFRGSSYNEQFF.

The CDR3 loop is CASSPPPSGRGEQYF. The CDR3 DNA reads as TGTGCCAGCTCACCACCGCCTAGCGGGAGGGGCGAGCAGTACTTC. The rearrangement uses TRBV18 and TRBJ2-7; 12 bases agree with TRBD2. V trimming: 0 bases; J trimming: 6 bases; junction bases outside the gene matches: 3. Germline V gene sequence: CDR1 KGHSH, CDR2 LQKENI. The CDR3 covers 15 residues.

This clone has a handful of counts. The rearrangement links TRBV5-1 to TRBJ2-1, with 9 bases matching TRBD1. CDR1 and CDR2 from the germline V gene are SGHRS and YFSETQ. Unmatched junction bases numbered 9, after V lost 4 bases and J lost 4 bases. The CDR3 length is 16 residues. CDR3 nucleotide sequence: TGCGCCAGCAGCACCTCAACAGGGGGCCCGTACAATGAGCAGTTCTTC. This encodes CASSTSTGGPYNEQFF.